Detailed here is one T cell receptor beta chain. This record comes from a study of T cell responses to AZD1222 COVID-19 vaccine. Trimming left V 3 bases short and J 7 bases short, with 13 bases between. This CDR3 region has 13 residues. Germline V CDR1 and CDR2: MDHEN, SYDVKM. TCRdb keeps only in-frame clones here, not all; method: immunoSEQ multiplex PCR. Here the sample spans about 260,000 clones, 90% to 95% being singletons. The sequenced sample was peripheral blood, obtained on day 0 of AZD1222 vaccination. The V gene is TRBV28, the J gene TRBJ2-7; maybe TRBD1 (7 bases). This clonotype was obtained from an adult in good health. The CDR3 sequence is CASSLEGAWEQYF. The DNA for the CDR3 is TGTGCCAGCAGTTTGGAGGGGGCCTGGGAGCAGTACTTC.